This T cell receptor (beta chain) derives from a study of immune cell composition in non-small cell lung cancer. Study information: Most cases were lung adenocarcinoma or squamous cell carcinoma. Study-level points and caveats: Dominant in vivo tumour-associated clones were not shown to share tumour-reactive sequences. 75% of squamous and roughly 34% of adenocarcinoma cases had tumour-associated clones >0.5%.

The method was immunoSEQ multiplex PCR; TCRdb's version includes in-frame clones alone and lacks a portion of them. The sample has 2,000 to 2,500 clones, approximately 70% seen once. Regarding this clone: As yet, its antigen is unknown.

This CDR3 spans 12 amino acids. The ends were cut back, 2 bases at V and 6 bases at J, with 5 bases in the middle. Germline CDR1 and CDR2: MNHNS and SASEGT. Source material: lung tumor tissue. This chain joins TRBV6-1 and TRBJ2-1; D remains unclear. This clonotype originated in a human donor with non-small cell lung cancer. In DNA, the CDR3 is TGTGCCAGCAGTGAAATGAGCAATGAGCAGTTCTTC. As protein: CASSEMSNEQFF.